This T cell receptor (beta chain) originates from a study of identical twins. Study-level results: When twins shared out-of-frame alpha sequences, those sequences had excess low generation probability. Carriage of fewer insertions was seen in abundant cord blood beta clonotypes, whereas memory repertoires showed none.

This clonotype came up many times. Its antigen is as yet unknown. Template switching created a universal primer site, and the cDNA included unique molecular identifiers. Each CDR3 protein gets one entry after TCRdb re-called the 5' RACE reads with MiXCR. The sample holds hundreds of thousands of distinct CDR3 sequences; less than 7% are singletons and the top ten take 1.5% to 2%. Each donor (without exception) was a healthy Caucasian. This TCR was recovered from a man aged 18 to 30 in good health. Specimen: naive T cells sorted from blood.

For the CDR3, the DNA is TGTGCCAGCAGTGGGAGGAGGCAGCCCAATGAGCAGTTCTTC. Amino acid sequence: CASSGRRQPNEQFF. This chain joins TRBV6-1 and TRBJ2-1, with D possibly matching TRBD2 (5 bases). The germline gives CDR1 MNHNS, CDR2 SASEGT. The CDR3 sequence is 14 residues long. Trimming removed 4 bases from V and 6 bases from J, with 13 bases in between.